Each of the 10 T cell receptor beta chains below was sequenced from the same sample in a study of T cells after yellow fever vaccination. TCRdb re-derived calls from the 5' RACE reads in MiXCR, one entry per CDR3 protein. The sample lists roughly 330,000 distinct CDR3 sequences; 3% to 4.5% were seen once. The sequences come from PBMCs, collected 5 days after the yellow fever booster vaccination. The receptors were gathered from a man aged 18 to 29 who received the YFV17D yellow fever vaccine.

This clonotype showed up just a few times. The chain is built from TRBV2 and TRBJ2-1; 9 bases line up with TRBD2. V lost 7 bases and J lost 6; bases outside the gene matches: 13. Germline V CDR1 and CDR2: SNHLY, FYNNEI. The CDR3 sequence is 16 residues long. The CDR3 DNA reads TGTGCCAGCATTGACCGTCCGGGACTAGCTGGCAATGAGCAGTTCTTC. Its protein is CASIDRPGLAGNEQFF.

In DNA form, the CDR3 reads TGCGCCAGCAGCATGGCCGGGGACAGGGAATGGGAGACCCAGTACTTC. Amino acid sequence: CASSMAGDREWETQYF. The chain is built from TRBV5-1 and TRBJ2-5, with 9 bases that match TRBD1. Trimming took 4 bases from V and 5 from J; bases not matched to a gene: 12. Germline CDR1 reads SGHRS; CDR2 reads YFSETQ. CDR3 size: 16 residues.

This clonotype has at least ten counts. The chain links TRBV7-3 to TRBJ2-1, with D uncertain. There are 15 residues in the CDR3. Germline-derived CDR1 and CDR2 are SGHTA and FQGTGA. Trimming removed 2 bases from V and 6 bases from J, with 14 bases in between. The CDR3 coding sequence is TGTGCCAGCAGCTTAGAAGGGTCGTGGGGCAATGAGCAGTTCTTC. Translation: CASSLEGSWGNEQFF.

This clonotype was observed many times. V and J are TRBV29-1 and TRBJ2-5; tentative D call: TRBD1 (5 bases). The CDR3 has 12 residues. Germline CDR1 is SQVTM and CDR2 is ANQGSEA. V lost 8 bases and J lost 0, with 10 bases in between. CDR3 DNA: TGCAGCCTGACAGTCAACCAAGAGACCCAGTACTTC. It codes for CSLTVNQETQYF.

This chain links TRBV6-5 with TRBJ2-3; D is ambiguous. Germline loops: CDR1 MNHEY, CDR2 SVGAGI. CDR3 size: 15 residues. V dropped 6 bases and J dropped 2 bases, with 15 bases sitting between them. Written as DNA, the CDR3 is TGTGCCAGCAGACCACAGCCCTTCACCACAGATACGCAGTATTTT. It yields the protein CASRPQPFTTDTQYF.

This clonotype was seen many times. V is TRBV6-2 or TRBV6-3 and J is TRBJ1-4; 7 nucleotides agree with TRBD1. Trimming removed 5 bases from V and 6 bases from J; junction bases left unmatched: 3. Germline V gene sequence: CDR1 MNHEY, CDR2 SVGEGT. CDR3 length equals 13 residues. The CDR3 DNA follows: TGTGCCAGCAGTCCCGGGACAGATGAAAAACTGTTTTTT. Translation: CASSPGTDEKLFF.

This sequence joins TRBV7-9 and TRBJ1-1; D is perhaps TRBD1 (5 bases). In germline, CDR1 is SEHNR, CDR2 FQNEAQ (reference sequence). The ends were cut back, 0 bases at V and 5 bases at J, with 13 bases in the middle. CDR3 length: 15 amino acids. Written as DNA, the CDR3 is TGTGCCAGCAGCTTAGCAGGGGCACGAGGAACTGAAGCTTTCTTT. This sequence encodes CASSLAGARGTEAFF. Full variable domain (missing parts from reference TRBV7-9 and TRBJ1-1): DTGVSQNPRHKITKRGQNVTFRCDPISEHNRLYWYRQTLGQGPEFLTYFQNEAQLEKSRLLSDRFSAERPKGSFSTLEIQRTEQGDSAMYLCASSLAGARGTEAFFGQGTRLTVV.

The chain is built from TRBV5-4 and TRBJ2-7; maybe TRBD1 (6 bases). CDR1 is SGHNT and CDR2 is YYREEE in the germline V gene (reference sequence). The CDR3 has 13 residues. V dropped 4 bases and J dropped 1 base, with 9 bases sitting between them. CDR3 residues: CASSVGHSYEQYF. In nucleotides, the CDR3 is TGTGCCAGCAGCGTGGGACATTCCTACGAGCAGTACTTC.

Here the CDR3 reads CSADGTGLLTQYF. The CDR3 nucleotides read TGCAGTGCCGACGGGACCGGGCTGCTCACGCAGTATTTT. The chain joins TRBV20-1 to TRBJ2-3; either TRBD1 or TRBD2 may fit D (5 bases each). The V gene's germline CDR1 is DFQATT and CDR2 SNEGSKA (reference sequence). V lost 6 bases and J 9 bases, leaving 19 bases between the germline ends. The CDR3 runs to 13 residues.

This clonotype was counted between two and nine times. CDR3 amino acids: CASSFGAAVTNYGYTF. DNA of the CDR3: TGTGCCAGCAGCTTTGGGGCAGCGGTAACTAACTATGGCTACACCTTC. V and J are TRBV11-2 and TRBJ1-2, with D tentatively TRBD1 (5 bases). Germline V gene sequence: CDR1 SGHAT, CDR2 FQNNGV. V was clipped by 3 bases and J by 0 bases, with 14 bases between them. The CDR3 runs 16 residues.